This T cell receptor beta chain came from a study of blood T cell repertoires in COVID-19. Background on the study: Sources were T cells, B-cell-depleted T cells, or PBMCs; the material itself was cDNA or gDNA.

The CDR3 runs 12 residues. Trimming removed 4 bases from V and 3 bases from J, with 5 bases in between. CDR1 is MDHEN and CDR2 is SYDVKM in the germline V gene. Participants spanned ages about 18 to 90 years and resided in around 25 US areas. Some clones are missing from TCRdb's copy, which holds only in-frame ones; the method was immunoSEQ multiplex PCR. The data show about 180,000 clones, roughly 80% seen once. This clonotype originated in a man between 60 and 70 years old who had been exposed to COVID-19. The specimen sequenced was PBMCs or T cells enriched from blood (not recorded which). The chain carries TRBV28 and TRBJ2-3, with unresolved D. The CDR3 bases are TGTGCCAGCAGTTCTAGGACAGATACGCAGTATTTT. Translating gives CASSSRTDTQYF. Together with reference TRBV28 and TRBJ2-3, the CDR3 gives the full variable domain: DVKVTQSSRYLVKRTGEKVFLECVQDMDHENMFWYRQDPGLGLRLIYFSYDVKMKEKGDIPEGYSVSREKKERFSLILESASTNQTSMYLCASSSRTDTQYFGPGTRLTVL.